This TCR beta chain emerged from a study of T-cell reconstitution after alpha-beta-depleted transplantation in children. Unique molecular identifiers tagged the TCRbeta library. Each CDR3 protein is one row after TCRdb ran MiXCR on the PCR reads. The sample has 200,000 or so distinct CDR3 sequences; roughly 7% are singletons. Many counts were recorded for this clonotype. The CDR3 length is 15 residues. V was shortened by 0 bases and J by 2 bases, with 11 bases between the two germline ends. CDR1 and CDR2 (germline): SGHVS, FQNEAQ. V usage is TRBV7-8 and J usage is TRBJ2-7; D is possibly TRBD1 or TRBD2 (5 bases each). Sample: PBMCs, taken before TCRalphabeta/CD19-depleted stem cell transplant. The sequence was collected from a boy aged 2 to 10 with acute lymphoblastic leukemia, due to receive a stem cell transplant. The CDR3 bases are TGTGCCAGCAGCTTAGCAGAGGGGCGGACCTACGAGCAGTACTTC. The encoded protein is CASSLAEGRTYEQYF.